The 20 T cell receptor beta chains below all came from one sample that was sequenced in a study of T cell repertoires in ileal Crohn's disease. Time point noted: neoterminal ileum biopsy at postoperative endoscopy, about 6 months after surgery. The assay was immunoSEQ multiplex PCR, and TCRdb's table has in-frame clones only and misses some. The top ten clones hold approximately 4.3% of a sample with about 15,000 clones, over 70% of them seen once. The source material was ileal tissue. The source is an adult with Crohn's disease.

J is TRBJ2-2 and V is TRBV7-9, with TRBD2 matching over 9 bases. J gave up 4 bases and V 0 bases, and 6 bases lay outside the gene matches. The CDR3 extends over 17 amino acids. Germline assignment: CDR1 SEHNR and CDR2 FQNEAQ (reference sequence). CDR3 amino acids: CASSLAWLAGTTGELFF. DNA of the CDR3: TGTGCCAGCAGCTTAGCGTGGCTAGCGGGGACCACCGGGGAGCTGTTTTTT.

Concerning this clone itself: The same CDR3 is also encoded by other DNA sequences in this sample. The chain links TRBV28 to TRBJ1-5; D unclear. The germline gives CDR1 MDHEN, CDR2 SYDVKM. With 1 base removed from V and 3 bases from J, the gap between germline ends came to 7 bases. The CDR3 spans 14 residues. The CDR3, as DNA: TGTGCCAGCAGTTTATCAGGAATCAATCAGCCCCAGCATTTT. Translating gives CASSLSGINQPQHF.

The chain has TRBV7-9 and TRBJ1-4, with TRBD1 matching over 10 bases. The CDR3 is made up of 14 amino acids. In germline, CDR1 is SEHNR, CDR2 FQNEAQ (reference sequence). Trimming cost V 5 bases and J 5 bases; bases outside gene matches: 2. This CDR3 is CASSRTGGNEKLFF. Written as DNA, the CDR3 is TGTGCCAGCAGCCGGACAGGGGGAAATGAAAAACTGTTTTTT.

V gene TRBV18 combines with J gene TRBJ2-5; D gene uncertain. The CDR3 loop spans 11 amino acids. From germline, CDR1 is KGHSH and CDR2 LQKENI. V was pared by 5 bases and J by 3 bases, with 4 bases between. Written as DNA, the CDR3 is TGTGCCAGCTCATTCGAAGAGACCCAGTACTTC. Encoded protein: CASSFEETQYF.

This rearrangement joins TRBV7-2 to TRBJ1-5, with TRBD1 as a possible D gene (5 bases). V was trimmed by 3 bases and J by 3 bases, leaving 6 bases between them. CDR3 length equals 13 residues. Germline-derived CDR1 and CDR2 are SGHTA and FQGNSA. Here the CDR3 DNA reads TGTGCCAGCAGCTTGACAGACAATCAGCCCCAGCATTTT. It is translated as CASSLTDNQPQHF.

This clone is a singleton in its sample. Within the sample, other DNA sequences also encode this same CDR3. The gene calls are TRBV7-9 and TRBJ2-2, with unresolved D. Trimming stripped 4 bases from V and 2 bases from J, with 2 bases between. Germline assignment: CDR1 SEHNR and CDR2 FQNEAQ (reference sequence). This CDR3 has 12 amino acids. The CDR3 is CASSSNTGELFF. DNA of the CDR3: TGTGCCAGCAGCTCCAACACCGGGGAGCTGTTTTTT.

This sequence joins TRBV30 and TRBJ2-1; 13 bases agree with TRBD2. This CDR3 is 15 amino acids long. The germline V gene encodes CDR1 GTSNPN and CDR2 SVGIG (reference sequence). Trimming cost V 3 bases and J 6 bases; bases outside gene matches: 5. The CDR3 DNA sequence: TGTGCCTGGAGCGCGGGACTAGCGGGGACCAATGAGCAGTTCTTC. Its protein product is CAWSAGLAGTNEQFF. Full variable domain (missing parts from reference TRBV30 and TRBJ2-1): SQTIHQWPATLVQPVGSPLSLECTVEGTSNPNLYWYRQAAGRGLQLLFYSVGIGQISSEVPQNLSASRPQDRQFILSSKKLLLSDSGFYLCAWSAGLAGTNEQFFGPGTRLTVL.

The V gene is TRBV30, the J gene TRBJ1-6; no reliable D call. The CDR3 consists of 15 residues. The germline V gene encodes CDR1 GTSNPN and CDR2 SVGIG (reference sequence). V was shortened by 3 bases and J by 0 bases, with 9 bases between the two germline ends. In DNA form, the CDR3 reads TGTGCCTGGAGCGATAAGAGCTCCTATAATTCACCCCTCCACTTT. Translating it yields CAWSDKSSYNSPLHF.

This chain links TRBV5-8 with TRBJ2-7, with a possible D match to TRBD1 (6 bases). The CDR3 covers 15 residues. Germline V gene data show CDR1 as SGHTS and CDR2 as YDEGEE. The V and J ends lost 4 bases and 0 bases respectively, with 14 bases between them. The CDR3 is CASSPTGHFSYEQYF. The DNA for the CDR3 is TGTGCCAGCAGCCCGACGGGACACTTCTCCTACGAGCAGTACTTC.

V and J are TRBV7-9 and TRBJ1-5; tentative D call: TRBD1 (6 bases). The V end was cut by 0 bases, the J end by 6 bases, with 18 bases between. Germline V gene data show CDR1 as SEHNR and CDR2 as FQNEAQ (reference sequence). The CDR3 has 17 residues. CDR3 amino acids: CASSLAFGQRAGQPQHF. Written as DNA, the CDR3 is TGTGCCAGCAGCTTAGCGTTCGGACAGCGGGCCGGTCAGCCCCAGCATTTT.

This clone rates as large. The gene calls are TRBV25-1 and TRBJ2-6; D unclear. Germline lookup yields CDR1 MGHDK and CDR2 SYGVNS. Trimming cost V 5 bases and J 2 bases, with 7 bases left between them. The CDR3 covers 14 residues. The CDR3 DNA sequence: TGTGCCAGCAGTTGGGGAACTGGGGCCAACGTCCTGACTTTC. As protein: CASSWGTGANVLTF.

The gene calls are TRBV7-2 and TRBJ2-1; D is unclear. Trimming removed 8 bases at V and 0 bases at J, with 11 bases between. Germline CDR1 SGHTA, CDR2 FQGNSA. The CDR3 has 14 residues. This CDR3 reads CASGVGFSYNEQFF. As DNA, the CDR3 is TGTGCCAGCGGTGTGGGGTTCTCCTACAATGAGCAGTTCTTC.

V and J are TRBV7-9 and TRBJ1-1, with 10 nucleotides matching TRBD1. The length of the CDR3 is 16 residues. Trimming removed 6 bases from V and 1 base from J; junction bases left unmatched: 8. CDR1 SEHNR and CDR2 FQNEAQ come from the germline V gene (reference sequence). The DNA of the CDR3 is TGTGCCAGCAGTCCCGACAGGGGGCAAAGGAACACTGAAGCTTTCTTT. Its translation is CASSPDRGQRNTEAFF. The whole variable domain, filled in from reference TRBV7-9 and TRBJ1-1, reads DTGVSQNPRHKITKRGQNVTFRCDPISEHNRLYWYRQTLGQGPEFLTYFQNEAQLEKSRLLSDRFSAERPKGSFSTLEIQRTEQGDSAMYLCASSPDRGQRNTEAFFGQGTRLTVV.

The chain joins TRBV5-1 to TRBJ1-4; the D gene is possibly TRBD1 (6 bases). The CDR3 length is 14 residues. The germline CDR1 and CDR2 sequences are SGHRS and YFSETQ. The V end lost 0 bases, the J end lost 5 bases, and 8 bases lay between the germline ends. The CDR3 loop is CASSLGQGNEKLFF. The CDR3 DNA is TGCGCCAGCAGCTTGGGCCAGGGGAATGAAAAACTGTTTTTT.

V usage is TRBV5-1 and J usage is TRBJ2-2; D is unresolved. Germline CDR1 and CDR2: SGHRS and YFSETQ. This CDR3 spans 14 amino acids. The V end was cut by 3 bases, the J end by 3 bases, with 9 bases between. DNA for the CDR3: TGCGCCAGCAGCTGGAAAACGTACACCGGGGAGCTGTTTTTT. This codes for CASSWKTYTGELFF.

Here the CDR3 reads CASRETGGLTGELFF. CDR3 bases: TGCGCCAGCCGCGAGACGGGAGGTCTCACCGGGGAGCTGTTTTTT. V and J are TRBV5-1 and TRBJ2-2; 7 nucleotides agree with TRBD2. This CDR3 is 15 amino acids long. Trimming cost V 7 bases and J 4 bases; bases outside gene matches: 10. Germline V lookup: CDR1 SGHRS, CDR2 YFSETQ.

This clone was found once. The rearrangement uses TRBV5-1 and TRBJ2-1, with D hard to call. The CDR3 has 12 residues. Germline V CDR1 and CDR2: SGHRS, YFSETQ. Trimming stripped 4 bases from V and 2 bases from J, with 4 bases between. The DNA of the CDR3 is TGCGCCAGCAGCGCCACCTACAATGAGCAGTTCTTC. It specifies CASSATYNEQFF.

The V call is TRBV29-1, the J call TRBJ1-1, with a tentative D call TRBD1 (5 bases). The germline CDR1 and CDR2 sequences are SQVTM and ANQGSEA. The V gene lost 2 bases and the J gene lost 7 bases, with 14 bases spanning the gap. The CDR3 totals 13 residues. The chain's CDR3 is CSVERDGVGEAFF. Written as DNA, the CDR3 is TGCAGCGTTGAACGGGACGGGGTGGGTGAAGCTTTCTTT.

The V and J genes are TRBV4-3 and TRBJ2-6; 7 bases are a match to TRBD2. CDR3 length: 19 residues. Germline V gene data show CDR1 as LGHNA and CDR2 as YSLEER. With V trimmed by 4 bases and J by 0 bases, 12 bases remained unmatched. CDR3 sequence reads: CASSPSPIAGPSGANVLTF. The CDR3 DNA reads as TGCGCCAGCAGCCCGTCTCCAATAGCGGGTCCCTCTGGGGCCAACGTCCTGACTTTC.

The chain links TRBV5-6 to TRBJ1-4; TRBD1 might be the D (5 bases). The CDR3 runs to 13 residues. The V end lost 5 bases, the J end lost 7 bases, and 12 bases lay between the germline ends. Germline CDR1 and CDR2: SGHDT and YYEEEE. This chain's CDR3 is CASRRTGGEKLFF. CDR3 coding DNA: TGTGCCAGCAGGCGGACGGGGGGTGAAAAACTGTTTTTT.